These T cell receptor beta chains were read from a single sample in a study of T cell responses to AZD1222 COVID-19 vaccine. The data were produced by immunoSEQ multiplex PCR, yet TCRdb's version contains in-frame clones alone and is incomplete. The repertoire consists of about 99,000 clones, with roughly nine tenths occurring once and the leading ten covering 2.5% to 3.5%. The specimen was peripheral blood, collected 28 days after the second dose of the MenACWY control vaccine. Receptors originate from an adult who received the MenACWY meningococcal vaccine as a control. Each CDR3 is given with its conserved first and last residue. D genes are given only for firm matches. For some rows the clone size is stated as once, few or many, or as a class when expanded; others skip it.

D,J,V,size,DNA,CDR3
NA,TRBJ2-2,TRBV4-2,NA,TGTGCCAGCAGCTCGTCAGGGGTGGGCACCGGGGAGCTGTTTTTT,CASSSSGVGTGELFF
NA,TRBJ1-3,TRBV13,NA,TGTGCCAGCAGCGCCCGAAAGTTCTCTGGAAACACCATATATTTT,CASSARKFSGNTIYF
NA,TRBJ1-1,TRBV24-1,once,TGTGCCGCCGGAATCGTTGAAGCTTTCTTT,CAAGIVEAFF
NA,TRBJ1-5,TRBV28,NA,TGTGCCAGCAGTTTATCCCTCGGGGGTCAGCCCCAGCATTTT,CASSLSLGGQPQHF
NA,TRBJ2-1,TRBV29-1,NA,TGCAGCGTTGAAGGCCCACCCCAATTCTACAATGAGCAGTTCTTC,CSVEGPPQFYNEQFF
NA,TRBJ1-2,TRBV18,once,TGTGCCAGCTCACCACCGGAGGATAACTATGGCTACACCTTC,CASSPPEDNYGYTF
NA,TRBJ1-5,TRBV7-8,few,TGTGCCAGCAGCTTATCCCCCACAAATCAGCCCCAGCATTTT,CASSLSPTNQPQHF
NA,TRBJ1-5,TRBV6-2/TRBV6-3,NA,TGTGCCAGCAGCCCCCGAAGGCTTACGAGCAATCAGCCCCAGCATTTT,CASSPRRLTSNQPQHF
NA,TRBJ1-2,TRBV5-1,NA,TGCGCCAGCAGCTTTGGGACGCAATATGGCTACACCTTC,CASSFGTQYGYTF
TRBD2,TRBJ2-1,TRBV6-1,many,TGTGCCCGCAGTGACGCGGGGGGCGGGGGAGGTTACAATGAGCAGTTCTTC,CARSDAGGGGGYNEQFF
TRBD2,TRBJ2-1,TRBV7-2,NA,TGTGCCAGCAGCTTAACTACCGGGACTATTAAGCAGTTCTTC,CASSLTTGTIKQFF
TRBD1,TRBJ1-1,TRBV13,NA,TGTGCCAGCAGCTGGGACAGGTTGAACACTGAAGCTTTCTTT,CASSWDRLNTEAFF
TRBD1,TRBJ2-2,TRBV11-2,NA,TGTGCCAGCAGCCCGACAGGGTTGGGGGAGCTGTTTTTT,CASSPTGLGELFF
NA,TRBJ1-3,TRBV4-2,NA,TGTGCCAGCAGCCAAGATCAGGCAGGGTCCTTGATGGGAAACACCATATATTTT,CASSQDQAGSLMGNTIYF
NA,TRBJ2-3,TRBV11-2,once,TGTGCCAGCAGCTTGTGGACTAGCACAGATACGCAGTATTTT,CASSLWTSTDTQYF
NA,TRBJ1-2,TRBV5-4,NA,TGTGCCAGCAGCTTGCGGGCCGGCCCGTATGGCTACACCTTC,CASSLRAGPYGYTF
NA,TRBJ2-7,TRBV15,once,TGTGCCACCAGCAGAGAAGGAGGCGGGGCATCCTACGAGCAGTACTTC,CATSREGGGASYEQYF
NA,TRBJ1-5,TRBV18,NA,TGTGCCAGCTCACTACAGGGCGGCGATCAGCCCCAGCATTTT,CASSLQGGDQPQHF
NA,TRBJ2-3,TRBV28,NA,TGTGCCAGCAGTTTATGGTCAGGGTCTCGGTCCACGCAGTATTTT,CASSLWSGSRSTQYF
TRBD1,TRBJ1-3,TRBV19,NA,TGTGCCAGTAGTATAGGCCGCCTGGACAGGGGGAAAAACACCATATATTTT,CASSIGRLDRGKNTIYF
TRBD1,TRBJ1-2,TRBV29-1,once,TGCAGCGTTTCCTCCAAACAGGGGGCGCTTGGCTACACCTTC,CSVSSKQGALGYTF
NA,TRBJ1-4,TRBV3-1/TRBV3-2,NA,TGTGCCAGCAGCCAAGCTTCGAGGGCGCGGGATGAAAAACTGTTTTTT,CASSQASRARDEKLFF
TRBD1,TRBJ1-2,TRBV10-2,NA,TGCGCCAGCAGCTTGGACAGGGCCTATGGCTACACCTTC,CASSLDRAYGYTF
NA,TRBJ2-3,TRBV9,NA,TGTGCCAGCAGCCCCGGGGCTGCAGATACGCAGTATTTT,CASSPGAADTQYF
TRBD1,TRBJ2-2,TRBV5-1,NA,TGCGCCAGTGCTGAGAGGACAGGGGAGGTCGGGGAGCTGTTTTTT,CASAERTGEVGELFF
TRBD1,TRBJ1-1,TRBV30,NA,TGTGCCTGGAGTACTGGGACAGGGACGACTGAAGCTTTCTTT,CAWSTGTGTTEAFF
NA,TRBJ1-2,TRBV6-6,once,TGTGCCAGCAGGGGGGGCGGTTATGGCTACACCTTC,CASRGGGYGYTF
TRBD1,TRBJ1-5,TRBV2,NA,TGTGCCAGCATGCGGCGGCAGGGGGCGGTTCAGCCCCAGCATTTT,CASMRRQGAVQPQHF
TRBD2,TRBJ2-5,TRBV10-3,NA,TGTGCCATCAGTGAGCCCGGTAGCGGGGGAGGGCGAGAGACCCAGTACTTC,CAISEPGSGGGRETQYF
TRBD2,TRBJ2-7,TRBV7-7,NA,TGTGCTAGCAGCTTAGTGTCACGGCCAGGGACTAATACTTTCTACTACGAGCAGTACTTC,CASSLVSRPGTNTFYYEQYF
NA,TRBJ1-5,TRBV4-3,once,TGCGCCAGCAGCCCCACGGGGAGACGCAATCAGCCCCAGCATTTT,CASSPTGRRNQPQHF
NA,TRBJ1-2,TRBV19,NA,TGTGCCAGTCTCAGTAATGGGCGCGGCTATGGCTACACCTTC,CASLSNGRGYGYTF